The rows below give T cell receptor beta chains drawn from one sample of a study of cytomegalovirus exposure and HLA in healthy donors. Libraries were prepared by immunoSEQ multiplex PCR; TCRdb keeps only in-frame clonotypes and omits some of them. This repertoire comprises more than 45,000 clones; its ten largest clones make up approximately 16%. The sequenced sample was PBMCs. The receptors derive from a male donor in good health and CMV-seronegative. CDR3s include the opening cysteine and the closing phenylalanine or tryptophan. The D gene is left open where the match is weak.

j_call,v_call,d_call,cdr3_nt,cdr3_aa
TRBJ2-7,TRBV6-7,NA,TGTGCCAGCAGTTCTCCAGCATCAGGGGCCACCTACGAGCAGTACTTC,CASSSPASGATYEQYF
TRBJ2-1,TRBV29-1,NA,TGCAGCGTTGAAGAACTATCCCTCGCCTTCGATGAGCAGTTCTTC,CSVEELSLAFDEQFF
TRBJ2-5,TRBV4-1,TRBD1,TGCGCCAGCAGCCGACAGGGGGGAGAGACCCAGTACTTC,CASSRQGGETQYF
TRBJ1-2,TRBV7-9,NA,TGTGCCAGCAGCTTAGGTGGAGCTAACTATGGCTACACCTTC,CASSLGGANYGYTF
TRBJ2-7,TRBV19,TRBD2,TGTGCCGCCGGGAGGGGCAGGGGCGAGCAGTACTTC,CAAGRGRGEQYF
TRBJ1-1,TRBV12-5,NA,TGTGCTAGTGGTTTGCCCTCAGGCAGGACAATGAACACTGAAGCTTTCTTT,CASGLPSGRTMNTEAFF
TRBJ2-5,TRBV18,NA,TGTGCCAGCTCACCACCGGGCGCCCAAGAGACCCAGTACTTC,CASSPPGAQETQYF
TRBJ2-7,TRBV5-6,NA,TGTGCCAGCAGCTCGGGGACACTCTACGAGCAGTACTTC,CASSSGTLYEQYF
TRBJ1-3,TRBV5-1,TRBD1,TGCGCCAGCAGCTTGACCCGACAGGGTGGAGGAAACACCATATATTTT,CASSLTRQGGGNTIYF
TRBJ1-2,TRBV13,TRBD1,TGTGCCAGCAGCACAGGGACAGAAACCGCTAACTATGGCTACACCTTC,CASSTGTETANYGYTF
TRBJ2-3,TRBV30,TRBD2,TGTGCCTGGAGTGAAAGCGGGGATTACACAGATACGCAGTATTTT,CAWSESGDYTDTQYF
TRBJ2-7,TRBV30,NA,TGTGCCTGGAGTGGAGGGTCCCTCCTTTACGAGCAGTACTTC,CAWSGGSLLYEQYF
TRBJ1-2,TRBV29-1,NA,TGCAGCGCCGAACCAGGGAACTATGGCTACACCTTC,CSAEPGNYGYTF
TRBJ2-5,TRBV6-5,TRBD2,TGTGCCAGCAGTTTCGGTAGCGGGGGGGCCCAGCAGACCCAGTACTTC,CASSFGSGGAQQTQYF
TRBJ1-2,TRBV25-1,NA,TGTGCCAGCAGTGATCCAGGGCGCTATGGCTACACCTTC,CASSDPGRYGYTF
TRBJ2-7,TRBV10-3,TRBD1,TGTGCCATCGCAGACAGGGCCGGCGAGCAGTACTTC,CAIADRAGEQYF
TRBJ2-1,TRBV18,TRBD1,TGTGCCAGCTCACCTTACGGACAGGGGTTAAGCTCCTACAATGAGCAGTTCTTC,CASSPYGQGLSSYNEQFF
TRBJ2-3,TRBV19,NA,TGTGCCAGTAGTACCCATGGTGCGCGGGGTCGCACAGATACGCAGTATTTT,CASSTHGARGRTDTQYF
TRBJ1-5,TRBV7-2,TRBD1,TGTGCCAGCAGCTCGACAGGGGTGGCGATGAGGAATCAGCCCCAGCATTTT,CASSSTGVAMRNQPQHF
TRBJ1-1,TRBV4-1,NA,TGCGCCAGCAGCCCCACTTTACAGGGCCAAGCTTTCTTT,CASSPTLQGQAFF
TRBJ2-1,TRBV4-1,NA,TGCGCCAGCAGCCAATGGGGTAACGGGGGAGATGAGCAGTTCTTC,CASSQWGNGGDEQFF
TRBJ1-2,TRBV12-2,NA,TGTGCAAGTCGCTTAGGAGTGCTACAGGGCTATGGCTACACCTTC,CASRLGVLQGYGYTF
TRBJ2-7,TRBV4-2,TRBD2,TGTGCCAGCAGCCATCCGGGACTAACCTCCTACGAGCAGTACTTC,CASSHPGLTSYEQYF
TRBJ2-7,TRBV5-5,TRBD1,TGTGCCAGCGGATCCGGGACAGGGACCGAGCAGTACTTC,CASGSGTGTEQYF
TRBJ1-2,TRBV9,TRBD1,TGTGCCAGCAGCACCGAGGGACAGGGAAAGGGCTACACCTTC,CASSTEGQGKGYTF
TRBJ1-6,TRBV18,NA,TGTGCCAGCTCACCACGGCAGGGGAATTCACCCCTCCACTTT,CASSPRQGNSPLHF
TRBJ2-2,TRBV18,TRBD1,TGTGCCAGCTCGCGGACAGGGGACCTCACCGGGGAGCTGTTTTTT,CASSRTGDLTGELFF